These T cell receptor beta chains were read from a single sample in a study of blood T cell repertoires in COVID-19. Repertoires were generated with immunoSEQ multiplex PCR, while TCRdb's copy carries only in-frame clones and drops some. The table includes 150,000 or so clones, 80% to 85% detected once. Sequences were obtained from peripheral blood. These receptors all come from a human donor in a cohort sampled during active COVID-19. CDR3s include the opening cysteine and the closing phenylalanine or tryptophan. The D gene is left open where the match is weak. The size of a clone is reported for some rows only, either as once, few or many, or as a class for expanded clones.

abundance	v_gene	len	d_gene	j_gene	CDR3aa	CDR3nt
-	TRBV11-2	13	TRBD2	TRBJ2-3	CASRRGGTDTQYF	TGTGCCAGCCGGCGGGGGGGCACAGATACGCAGTATTTT
-	TRBV7-9	12	-	TRBJ1-2	CATRPEAYGYTF	TGTGCTACCCGACCGGAGGCCTATGGCTACACCTTC
once	TRBV11-3	13	-	TRBJ1-1	CASSLRGGFEAFF	TGTGCCAGCAGCTTGAGGGGGGGGTTTGAAGCTTTCTTT
medium-sized	TRBV6-4	13	-	TRBJ2-1	CASSDIPGTEQFF	TGTGCCAGCAGTGACATTCCCGGGACAGAGCAGTTCTTC
-	TRBV29-1	14	TRBD1	TRBJ1-4	CSVGVTGAREKLFF	TGCAGCGTTGGGGTAACAGGGGCGAGAGAAAAACTGTTTTTT
-	TRBV5-1	15	TRBD1	TRBJ2-5	CASSLGTGFGETQYF	TGCGCCAGCAGCTTGGGGACAGGGTTTGGAGAGACCCAGTACTTC
-	TRBV4-2	17	-	TRBJ1-6	CASSQGIRQDYNSPLHF	TGTGCCAGCAGCCAAGGAATACGACAGGACTATAATTCACCCCTCCACTTT
-	TRBV6-5	15	TRBD1	TRBJ2-3	CASGNRGWGTDTQYF	TGTGCCAGCGGCAACAGGGGGTGGGGCACAGATACGCAGTATTTT
-	TRBV3-1/TRBV3-2	16	-	TRBJ2-7	CASSQRSRTVAYEQYF	TGTGCCAGCAGCCAACGTTCTCGGACAGTGGCCTACGAGCAGTACTTC
-	TRBV19	14	TRBD1	TRBJ1-6	CASSGTEYNSPLHF	TGTGCCAGTTCCGGGACAGAATATAATTCACCCCTCCACTTT
-	TRBV19	13	TRBD1	TRBJ1-1	CASSRQGYTEAFF	TGTGCCAGTAGTAGACAGGGGTACACTGAAGCTTTCTTT
-	TRBV7-9	17	-	TRBJ1-5	CASSPEGGRGPNQPQHF	TGTGCCAGCAGCCCCGAGGGGGGGCGCGGACCAAATCAGCCCCAGCATTTT
-	TRBV5-4	16	-	TRBJ2-1	CASRIGGTEPYNEQFF	TGTGCCAGCAGAATTGGGGGGACGGAGCCTTACAATGAGCAGTTCTTC
once	TRBV19	14	TRBD1	TRBJ2-5	CASRPGQGFETQYF	TGTGCCAGTAGACCGGGACAGGGGTTTGAGACCCAGTACTTC
-	TRBV5-1	15	TRBD1	TRBJ1-2	CASSDPQGGNYGYTF	TGCGCCAGCAGCGACCCACAGGGGGGTAACTATGGCTACACCTTC
few	TRBV5-4	14	TRBD1	TRBJ1-2	CASSPGTGSYGYTF	TGTGCCAGCAGCCCAGGGACAGGCAGCTATGGCTACACCTTC
-	TRBV5-6	16	-	TRBJ2-7	CASSLIGGERGYEQYF	TGTGCCAGCAGCTTAATTGGGGGCGAAAGGGGGTACGAGCAGTACTTC